The 24 T cell receptor beta chains presented below share a single source sample, sequenced in a study of blood T cell repertoires in COVID-19 (TCRdb year 2020). The method behind the library was the immunoSEQ multiplex PCR assay. What TCRdb holds here is the immuneACCESS table cut down to in-frame rearrangements. Part of the clones is not present; checked against another copy, under half of the missing clones reflect an unresolved V gene, and the others are unexplained. The sample table shows 200,000 to 250,000 clones, and 80% to 90% are seen once. 3% to 4% of the sample goes to the ten largest clones. The material sequenced was PBMCs or T cells enriched from blood (not recorded which). The receptors stem from a woman aged 40 to 49 with acute COVID-19.

The rearrangement links TRBV7-6 to TRBJ1-3; D is perhaps TRBD1 (6 bases). Trimming stripped 5 bases from V and 1 base from J, with 9 bases between. The CDR3 length is 14 residues. Germline V lookup: CDR1 SGHVS, CDR2 FNYEAQ. The CDR3 nucleotides are TGTGCCAGCAGCCAAACAGGGTCTGGAAACACCATATATTTT. Its protein product is CASSQTGSGNTIYF.

V is TRBV5-1 and J is TRBJ2-3; 11 bases line up with TRBD2. J gave up 2 bases and V 4 bases, and 9 bases lay outside the gene matches. The germline CDR1 and CDR2 sequences are SGHRS and YFSETQ. The CDR3 covers 17 residues. The CDR3 coding sequence is TGCGCCAGCAGCCAGATTACTAGCGGGAGTGCCACAGATACGCAGTATTTT. Its translation: CASSQITSGSATDTQYF. The complete variable domain, with remaining parts taken from reference TRBV5-1 and TRBJ2-3, reads KAGVTQTPRYLIKTRGQQVTLSCSPISGHRSVSWYQQTPGQGLQFLFEYFSETQRNKGNFPGRFSGRQFSNSRSEMNVSTLELGDSALYLCASSQITSGSATDTQYFGPGTRLTVL.

This CDR3 is CASSYEVAGGRYEQYF. The CDR3 nucleotides are TGTGCCAGCAGTTATGAGGTAGCGGGAGGGCGCTACGAGCAGTACTTC. V gene TRBV2 combines with J gene TRBJ2-7; the match to TRBD2 covers 11 bases. Germline assignment: CDR1 SNHLY and CDR2 FYNNEI. The CDR3 is 16 residues long. V shed 5 bases and J 3 bases; nucleotides not matched to a gene: 9.

As regards this clone: This same CDR3 is encoded by further DNA sequences in the sample. This chain joins TRBV18 and TRBJ1-1; possibly TRBD1 for D (5 bases). This CDR3 comprises 14 residues. Trimming stripped 1 base from V and 1 base from J, with 7 bases between. Germline CDR1 KGHSH, CDR2 LQKENI. The chain's CDR3 is CASSPQGSNTEAFF. The CDR3 nucleotides read TGTGCCAGCTCACCACAGGGGTCGAACACTGAAGCTTTCTTT.

The chain joins TRBV28 to TRBJ2-4, with D perhaps matching TRBD2 (6 bases). The CDR3 runs to 15 residues. Trimming took off 7 bases at V and 0 bases at J, with 13 bases between the two ends. CDR1 and CDR2 from the germline V gene are MDHEN and SYDVKM. The DNA of the CDR3 is TGTGCCAGCATCGGTAGCGGAGTAGCCAAAAACATTCAGTACTTC. Protein product: CASIGSGVAKNIQYF.

The chain couples TRBV3-1 (or the pseudogene TRBV3-2) to TRBJ2-1; no clear D. The CDR3 contains 11 residues. In germline, CDR1 is LGHDT, CDR2 YNNKEL (reference sequence). Trimming took 3 bases from V and 7 from J, leaving 4 bases between them. CDR3 residues: CASSHANEQFF. CDR3 nucleotide sequence: TGTGCCAGCAGCCACGCGAATGAGCAGTTCTTC.

This clone showed up just once. V usage is TRBV23-1 and J usage is TRBJ2-2; the match to TRBD2 covers 8 bases. TRBV23-1 is filed as an ORF, its function uncertain. The CDR3 runs to 20 residues. With V trimmed by 1 base and J by 7 bases, 20 bases remained unmatched. In nucleotides, the CDR3 is TGCGCCAGCAGTCAATTACGGGGACTAGTCTTTGCGTTAAGCATCGGGGAGCTGTTTTTT. Translating gives CASSQLRGLVFALSIGELFF.

This clone came up once. This chain links TRBV5-6 with TRBJ2-5; tentative D call: TRBD2 (5 bases). Germline V lookup: CDR1 SGHDT, CDR2 YYEEEE. There are 16 residues in the CDR3. The V end lost 0 bases, the J end lost 2 bases, and 14 bases lay between the germline ends. The DNA for the CDR3 is TGTGCCAGCAGCTTGGCCCATAGGGAGTATCAAGAGACCCAGTACTTC. Protein sequence: CASSLAHREYQETQYF.

The V and J genes are TRBV5-4 and TRBJ2-1; 8 positions agree with TRBD2. Germline CDR1 reads SGHNT; CDR2 reads YYREEE (reference sequence). The CDR3 is 15 residues long. V dropped 4 bases and J dropped 5; count of bases not matched to a gene: 8. The CDR3 DNA is TGTGCCAGCAGCAAACCGGGACTAGAAAACAATGAGCAGTTCTTC. This gives the protein CASSKPGLENNEQFF.

J is TRBJ2-1 and V is TRBV11-2; TRBD2 aligns across 11 bases. J gave up 8 bases and V 2 bases, and 2 bases lay outside the gene matches. Germline loops: CDR1 SGHAT, CDR2 FQNNGV. There are 14 residues in the CDR3. CDR3 sequence: CASSLQLAGDEQFF. Here the CDR3 DNA reads TGTGCCAGCAGCTTACAACTAGCGGGAGATGAGCAGTTCTTC.

The chain combines TRBV3-1 (or the pseudogene TRBV3-2) with TRBJ2-1, with 12 bases fitting TRBD2. CDR3 length: 17 amino acids. The ends lost 0 bases at V and 2 bases at J; junction bases unmatched: 2. From germline, CDR1 is LGHDT and CDR2 YNNKEL (reference sequence). The CDR3 region is CASSQDGLAGTYNEQFF. In DNA form, the CDR3 reads TGTGCCAGCAGCCAAGACGGACTAGCGGGGACCTACAATGAGCAGTTCTTC.

The rearrangement links TRBV11-2 to TRBJ2-7; weak D call: TRBD1 (6 bases). This CDR3 has 13 amino acids. Germline V gene sequence: CDR1 SGHAT, CDR2 FQNNGV. V was pared by 3 bases and J by 2 bases, with 8 bases between. The CDR3: CASSFGQTYEQYF. The CDR3 coding sequence is TGTGCCAGCAGCTTTGGACAGACCTACGAGCAGTACTTC.

The J gene is TRBJ2-1, the V gene TRBV7-6; D gene ambiguous. This CDR3 is built from 12 residues. Germline V lookup: CDR1 SGHVS, CDR2 FNYEAQ. V dropped 10 bases and J dropped 2 bases, with 9 bases sitting between them. CDR3 amino acids: CATSQPYNEQFF. The CDR3 nucleotides are TGTGCCACTAGTCAGCCCTACAATGAGCAGTTCTTC.

The CDR3 DNA follows: TGTGCCAGCAGCCGCCCGACAGGGGACGAGCAGTACTTC. Translated, it gives CASSRPTGDEQYF. The rearrangement uses TRBV6-5 and TRBJ2-7; 8 bases fit TRBD1. Germline V gene sequence: CDR1 MNHEY, CDR2 SVGAGI. This CDR3 is built from 13 residues. After removal of 6 bases from V and 5 bases from J, the junction contained 6 bases not matched to a gene.

This clone was observed a handful of times. The V gene is TRBV6-5, the J gene TRBJ2-7, with TRBD1 identical over 7 bases. The ends lost 5 bases at V and 4 bases at J; junction bases unmatched: 2. The V gene's germline CDR1 is MNHEY and CDR2 SVGAGI. The CDR3 covers 12 residues. The CDR3 loop is CASSRQGYEQYF. The CDR3 DNA follows: TGTGCCAGCAGTCGACAGGGTTACGAGCAGTACTTC.

This chain connects TRBV2 to TRBJ1-1; D is undetermined. The CDR3 sequence is 13 residues long. Germline V gene lookup returns CDR1 SNHLY and CDR2 FYNNEI. Between the trimmed V and J ends, which lost 6 bases and 2 bases, there was a span of 10 bases. The chain's CDR3 is CASSTRFNTEAFF. The CDR3 DNA follows: TGTGCCAGCAGCACAAGATTCAACACTGAAGCTTTCTTT.

This clone was found once. The chain is built from TRBV9 and TRBJ2-7, with TRBD2 matching over 8 bases. V lost 1 base and J lost 5; bases outside the gene matches: 5. This CDR3 is 14 amino acids long. CDR1 SGDLS and CDR2 YYNGEE come from the germline V gene. This CDR3 is CASSVIAGTHEQYF. Written as DNA, the CDR3 is TGTGCCAGCAGCGTAATAGCGGGAACCCACGAGCAGTACTTC.

J is TRBJ2-3 and V is TRBV15, with 8 nucleotides matching TRBD2. Germline CDR1 LNHNV, CDR2 YYDKDF (reference sequence). The length of the CDR3 is 18 residues. The V gene end was trimmed by 0 bases and the J gene end by 11 bases; junction bases not matched to a gene: 19. The CDR3 coding sequence is TGTGCCACCAGCAGAGAGCTACCCTTCGCGGGGGGTCCGCGAAGGCAGTATTTT. Translation gives CATSRELPFAGGPRRQYF.

The gene calls are TRBV27 and TRBJ2-1, with TRBD2 matching over 9 bases. J gave up 5 bases and V 10 bases, and 15 bases lay outside the gene matches. This CDR3 contains 16 residues. Germline CDR1 MNHEY, CDR2 SMNVEV (reference sequence). CDR3 in amino acids: CATRRASGKFDNEQFF. CDR3 DNA: TGTGCCACCAGACGGGCTAGCGGGAAATTCGACAATGAGCAGTTCTTC.

The CDR3 spells CASSALSVATGELFF. DNA of the CDR3: TGTGCCAGCAGTGCCCTCAGCGTGGCCACCGGGGAGCTGTTTTTT. The chain has TRBV28 and TRBJ2-2; D remains unclear. The CDR3 has 15 amino acids. Germline values: CDR1 MDHEN, CDR2 SYDVKM. The germline V and J ends were trimmed by 5 bases and 4 bases, with 14 bases remaining between them.

V is TRBV24-1 and J is TRBJ2-3; 7 bases line up with TRBD1. This CDR3 is 16 amino acids long. The trim removed 4 bases at V and 0 bases at J, leaving 6 bases unmatched. Germline assignment: CDR1 KGHDR and CDR2 SFDVKD. The CDR3 sequence: CATSEGDRTSTDTQYF. The CDR3 DNA is TGTGCCACCAGTGAGGGGGACAGAACTAGCACAGATACGCAGTATTTT.

The chain is built from TRBV7-2 and TRBJ2-7; tentative D call: TRBD2 (5 bases). The germline V and J ends were trimmed by 5 bases and 0 bases, with 14 bases remaining between them. The CDR3 extends over 15 amino acids. CDR1 and CDR2 from the germline V gene are SGHTA and FQGNSA. The CDR3 region is CASSHGLIISYEQYF. Written as DNA, the CDR3 is TGTGCCAGCAGCCATGGACTGATCATCTCCTACGAGCAGTACTTC.

V gene TRBV10-3 combines with J gene TRBJ2-7, with TRBD2 matching over 13 bases. CDR1 and CDR2 (germline): ENHRY, SYGVKD. The CDR3 has 17 amino acids. V trimming: 4 bases; J trimming: 5 bases; junction bases outside the gene matches: 11. CDR3: CAISVELAGGVRNEQYF. CDR3 DNA sequence: TGTGCCATCAGTGTTGAACTAGCGGGAGGGGTTCGGAACGAGCAGTACTTC.

This clone has just one count. V usage is TRBV9 and J usage is TRBJ1-1; 7 bases line up with TRBD1. The CDR3 spans 14 residues. With V trimmed by 3 bases and J by 4 bases, 6 bases remained unmatched. The germline V gene encodes CDR1 SGDLS and CDR2 YYNGEE. The CDR3 coding sequence is TGTGCCAGCAGCGCGCGACAGGGTATCACTGAAGCTTTCTTT. This sequence encodes CASSARQGITEAFF.